This TCR beta chain was identified in a study of cytomegalovirus exposure and HLA in healthy donors. The germline gives CDR1 SGHNT, CDR2 YENEEA. CDR3 length equals 17 residues. V was pared by 0 bases and J by 1 base, with 6 bases of the junction left unmatched. Points on this clone: Antigen unknown.

Broader study findings: Presence/absence results assume similar sequencing depth per donor, which may not hold.

60 Vbeta and 13 Jbeta primers were used in PCR. The method was immunoSEQ multiplex PCR; TCRdb's version includes in-frame clones alone and lacks a portion of them. Found here are more than 150,000 clones, around 84% of them singletons; the top ten hold 0.95% to 1.5%. This TCR was sampled from a girl aged 2-10 years in good health and CMV-seropositive. The V call is TRBV11-3, the J call TRBJ2-3, with TRBD2 identical over 8 bases. Material for sequencing was PBMCs. CDR3 amino acids: CASSLDGQTSGTDTQYF. The CDR3 nucleotides read TGTGCCAGCAGCTTAGATGGTCAGACTAGCGGCACAGATACGCAGTATTTT. The whole variable domain, filled in from reference TRBV11-3 and TRBJ2-3, reads EAGVVQSPRYKIIEKKQPVAFWCNPISGHNTLYWYLQNLGQGPELLIRYENEEAVDDSQLPKDRFSAERLKGVDSTLKIQPAELGDSAVYLCASSLDGQTSGTDTQYFGPGTRLTVL.